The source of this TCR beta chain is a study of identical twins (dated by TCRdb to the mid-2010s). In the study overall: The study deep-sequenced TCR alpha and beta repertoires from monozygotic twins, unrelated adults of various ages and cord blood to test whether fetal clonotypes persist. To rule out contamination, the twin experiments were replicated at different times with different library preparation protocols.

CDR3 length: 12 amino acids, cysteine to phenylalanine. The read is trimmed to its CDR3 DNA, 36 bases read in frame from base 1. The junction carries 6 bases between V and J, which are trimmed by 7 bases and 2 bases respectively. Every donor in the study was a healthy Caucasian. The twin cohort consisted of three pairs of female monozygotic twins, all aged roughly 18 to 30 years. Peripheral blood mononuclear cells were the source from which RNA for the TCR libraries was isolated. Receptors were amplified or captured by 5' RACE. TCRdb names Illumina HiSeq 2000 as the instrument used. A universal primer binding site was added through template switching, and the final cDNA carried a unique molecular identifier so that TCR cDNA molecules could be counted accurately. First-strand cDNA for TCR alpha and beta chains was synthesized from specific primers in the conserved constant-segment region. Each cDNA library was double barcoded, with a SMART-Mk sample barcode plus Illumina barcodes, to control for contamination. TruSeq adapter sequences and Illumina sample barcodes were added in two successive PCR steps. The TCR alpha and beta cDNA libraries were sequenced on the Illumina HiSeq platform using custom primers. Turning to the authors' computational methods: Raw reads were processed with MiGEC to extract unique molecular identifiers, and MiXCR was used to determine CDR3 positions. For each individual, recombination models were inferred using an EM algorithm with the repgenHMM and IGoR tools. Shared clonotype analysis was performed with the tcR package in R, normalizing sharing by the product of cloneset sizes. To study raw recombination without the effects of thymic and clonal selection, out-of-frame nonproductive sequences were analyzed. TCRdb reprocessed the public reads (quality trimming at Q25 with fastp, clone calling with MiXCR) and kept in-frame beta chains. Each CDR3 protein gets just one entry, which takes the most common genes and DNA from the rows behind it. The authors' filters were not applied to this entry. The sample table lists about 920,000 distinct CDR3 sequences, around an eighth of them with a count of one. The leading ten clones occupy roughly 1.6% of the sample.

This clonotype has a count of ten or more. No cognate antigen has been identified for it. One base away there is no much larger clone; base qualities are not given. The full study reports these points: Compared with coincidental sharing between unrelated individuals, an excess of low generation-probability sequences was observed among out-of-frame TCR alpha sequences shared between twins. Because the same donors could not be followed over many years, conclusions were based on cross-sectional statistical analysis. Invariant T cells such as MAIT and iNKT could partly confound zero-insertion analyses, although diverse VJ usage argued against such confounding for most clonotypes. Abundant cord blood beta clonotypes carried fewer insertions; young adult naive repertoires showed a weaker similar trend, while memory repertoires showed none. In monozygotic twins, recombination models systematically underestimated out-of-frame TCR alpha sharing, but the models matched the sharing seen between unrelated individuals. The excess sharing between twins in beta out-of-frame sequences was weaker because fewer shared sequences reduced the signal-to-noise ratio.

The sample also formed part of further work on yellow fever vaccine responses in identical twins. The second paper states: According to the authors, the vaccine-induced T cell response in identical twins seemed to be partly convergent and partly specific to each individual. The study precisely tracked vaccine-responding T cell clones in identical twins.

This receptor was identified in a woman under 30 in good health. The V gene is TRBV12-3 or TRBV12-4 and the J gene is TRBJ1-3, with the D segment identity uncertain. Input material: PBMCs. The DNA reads TGTGCCAGCACCCCGACTGGAAACACCATATATTTT. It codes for CASTPTGNTIYF.